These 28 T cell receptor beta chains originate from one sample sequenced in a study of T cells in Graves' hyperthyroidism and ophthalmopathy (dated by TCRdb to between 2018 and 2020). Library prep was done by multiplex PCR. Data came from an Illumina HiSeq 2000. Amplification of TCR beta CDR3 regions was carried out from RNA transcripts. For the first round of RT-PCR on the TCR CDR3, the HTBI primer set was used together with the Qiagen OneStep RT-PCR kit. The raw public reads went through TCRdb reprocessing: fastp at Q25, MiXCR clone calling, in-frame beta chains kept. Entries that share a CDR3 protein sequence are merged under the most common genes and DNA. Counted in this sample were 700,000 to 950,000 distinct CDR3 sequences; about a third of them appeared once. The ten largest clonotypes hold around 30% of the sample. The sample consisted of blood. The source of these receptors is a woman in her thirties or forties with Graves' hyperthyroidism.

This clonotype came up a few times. DNA for the CDR3: TGTGCCAGCAGTTACCCTACCTACGAGCAGTACTTC. Amino acids: CASSYPTYEQYF. The chain employs TRBV6-2 or TRBV6-3 and TRBJ2-7; D remains ambiguous. CDR3 length equals 12 residues. Trimming shortened V by 2 bases and J by 2 bases, and 4 bases separated the two germline ends. In germline, CDR1 is MNHEY, CDR2 SVGEGT.

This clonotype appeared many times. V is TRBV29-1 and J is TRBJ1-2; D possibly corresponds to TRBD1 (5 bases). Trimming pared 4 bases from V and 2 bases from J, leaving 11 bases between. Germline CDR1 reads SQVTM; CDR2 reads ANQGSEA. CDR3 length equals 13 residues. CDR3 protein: CSVGPGTNYGYTF. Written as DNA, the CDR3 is TGCAGCGTTGGCCCAGGGACCAACTATGGCTACACCTTC.

CDR3 sequence: CASSSRDSYGEQYF. As DNA, the CDR3 is TGTGCCAGCAGCTCGCGGGACTCCTACGGCGAGCAGTACTTC. This chain links TRBV7-2 with TRBJ2-7; the D gene is possibly TRBD2 (6 bases). V lost 4 bases, J lost 6 bases, and 16 bases lay in between. The CDR3 contains 14 residues. Germline lookup yields CDR1 SGHTA and CDR2 FQGNSA.

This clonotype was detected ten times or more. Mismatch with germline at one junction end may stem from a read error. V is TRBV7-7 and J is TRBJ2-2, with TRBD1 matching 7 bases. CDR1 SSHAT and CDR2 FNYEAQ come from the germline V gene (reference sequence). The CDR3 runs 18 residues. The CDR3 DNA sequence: TGTGCTAGCAGCCGACAACTACAGGGGAACGGTGGTTCCGGGGAGCTGTTTTTT. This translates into CASSRQLQGNGGSGELFF.

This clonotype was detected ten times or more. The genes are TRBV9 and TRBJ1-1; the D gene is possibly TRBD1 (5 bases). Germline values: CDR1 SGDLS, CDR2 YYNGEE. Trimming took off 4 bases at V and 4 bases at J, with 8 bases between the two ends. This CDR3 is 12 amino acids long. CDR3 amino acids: CASSTGTTEAFF. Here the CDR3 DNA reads TGTGCCAGCAGCACGGGGACCACTGAAGCTTTCTTT. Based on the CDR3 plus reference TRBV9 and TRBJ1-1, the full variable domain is DSGVTQTPKHLITATGQRVTLRCSPRSGDLSVYWYQQSLDQGLQFLIQYYNGEERAKGNILERFSAQQFPDLHSELNLSSLELGDSALYFCASSTGTTEAFFGQGTRLTVV.

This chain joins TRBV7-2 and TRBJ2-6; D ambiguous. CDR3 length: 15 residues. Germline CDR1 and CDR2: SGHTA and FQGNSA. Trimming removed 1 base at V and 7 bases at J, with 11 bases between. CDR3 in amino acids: CASSLGHQTANVLTF. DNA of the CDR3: TGTGCCAGCAGCTTAGGACACCAGACAGCCAACGTCCTGACTTTC.

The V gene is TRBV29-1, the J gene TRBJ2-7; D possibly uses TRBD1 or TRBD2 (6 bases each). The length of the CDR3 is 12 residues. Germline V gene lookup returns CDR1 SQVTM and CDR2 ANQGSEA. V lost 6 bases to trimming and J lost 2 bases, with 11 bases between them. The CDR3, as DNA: TGCAGCGTGACCGGGGGCGCCTACGAGCAGTACTTC. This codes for CSVTGGAYEQYF.

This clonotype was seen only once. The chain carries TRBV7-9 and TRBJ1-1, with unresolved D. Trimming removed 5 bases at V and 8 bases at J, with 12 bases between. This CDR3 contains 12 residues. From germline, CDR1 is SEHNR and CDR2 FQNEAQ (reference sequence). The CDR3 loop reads CASSQASEEAFF. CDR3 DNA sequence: TGTGCCAGCAGCCAAGCCAGCGAAGAAGCTTTCTTT.

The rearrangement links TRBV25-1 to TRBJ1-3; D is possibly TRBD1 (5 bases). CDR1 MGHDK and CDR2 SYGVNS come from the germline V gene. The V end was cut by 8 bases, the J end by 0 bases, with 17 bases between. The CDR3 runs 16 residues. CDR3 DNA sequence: TGTGCCAGCCATGGGGGTGGCACGAGCTCTGGAAACACCATATATTTT. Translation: CASHGGGTSSGNTIYF.

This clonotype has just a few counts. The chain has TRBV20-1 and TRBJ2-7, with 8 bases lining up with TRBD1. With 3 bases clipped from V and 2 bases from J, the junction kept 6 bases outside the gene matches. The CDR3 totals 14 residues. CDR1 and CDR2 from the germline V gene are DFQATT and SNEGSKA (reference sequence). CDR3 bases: TGCAGTGCTAGCCGACAGGGGCCCACCTACGAGCAGTACTTC. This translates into CSASRQGPTYEQYF.

The CDR3 DNA is TGCGCCAGCAGCGTCGAAGGGAACCCCTACGAGCAGTACTTC. It yields the protein CASSVEGNPYEQYF. The genes are TRBV5-1 and TRBJ2-7; the D is unclear. The V gene's germline CDR1 is SGHRS and CDR2 YFSETQ. The V and J ends lost 4 bases and 2 bases respectively, with 13 bases between them. There are 14 residues in the CDR3.

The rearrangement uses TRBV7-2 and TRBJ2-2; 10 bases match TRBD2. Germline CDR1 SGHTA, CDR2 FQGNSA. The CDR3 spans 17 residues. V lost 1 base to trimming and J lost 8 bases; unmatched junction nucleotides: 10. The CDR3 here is CASSLVSSGSFKGELFF. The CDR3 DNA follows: TGTGCCAGCAGCTTAGTATCTAGCGGGAGTTTCAAAGGGGAGCTGTTTTTT.

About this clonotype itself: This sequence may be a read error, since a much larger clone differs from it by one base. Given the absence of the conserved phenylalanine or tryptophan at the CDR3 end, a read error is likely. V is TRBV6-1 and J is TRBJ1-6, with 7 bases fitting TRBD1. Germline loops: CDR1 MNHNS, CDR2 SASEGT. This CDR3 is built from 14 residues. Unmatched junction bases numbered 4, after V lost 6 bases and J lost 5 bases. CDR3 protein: CASRGTDNNSPLHL. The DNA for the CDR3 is TGTGCCAGCAGGGGGACAGACAATAATTCACCCCTCCACCTT.

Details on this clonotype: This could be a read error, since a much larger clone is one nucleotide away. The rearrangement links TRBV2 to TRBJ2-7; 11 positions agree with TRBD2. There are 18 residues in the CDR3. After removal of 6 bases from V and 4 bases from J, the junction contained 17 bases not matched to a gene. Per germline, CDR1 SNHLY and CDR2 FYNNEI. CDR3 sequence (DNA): TGTGCCAGCAGGCCTCCACTAGCGGGAGAGCCGAAAGGATACGAGCAGTACTTC. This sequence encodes CASRPPLAGEPKGYEQYF.

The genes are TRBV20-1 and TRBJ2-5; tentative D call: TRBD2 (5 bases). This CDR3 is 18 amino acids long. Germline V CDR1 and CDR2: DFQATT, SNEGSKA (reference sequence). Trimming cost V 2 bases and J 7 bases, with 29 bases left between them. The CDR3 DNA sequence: TGCAGTGCTAGACCCCTCGAAGCGGCCAGGCTAAACTCTGGGACCCAGTACTTC. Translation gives CSARPLEAARLNSGTQYF.

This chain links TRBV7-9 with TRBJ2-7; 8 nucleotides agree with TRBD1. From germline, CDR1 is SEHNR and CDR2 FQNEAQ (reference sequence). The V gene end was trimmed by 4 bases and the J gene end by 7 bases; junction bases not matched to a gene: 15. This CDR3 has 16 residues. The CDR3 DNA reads TGTGCCAGCAGCTGGGGCGTTCGCACAGGGGGATCAGAGCAGTACTTC. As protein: CASSWGVRTGGSEQYF.

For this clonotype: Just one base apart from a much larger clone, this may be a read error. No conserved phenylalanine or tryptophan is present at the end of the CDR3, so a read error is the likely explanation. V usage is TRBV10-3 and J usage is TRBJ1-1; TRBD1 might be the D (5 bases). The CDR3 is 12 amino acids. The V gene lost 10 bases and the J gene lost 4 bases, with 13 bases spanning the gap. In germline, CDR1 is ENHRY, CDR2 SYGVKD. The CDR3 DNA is TGTGCCACCGGGGCGGGCGTCACTGAAGCTTTCCTT. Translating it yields CATGAGVTEAFL.

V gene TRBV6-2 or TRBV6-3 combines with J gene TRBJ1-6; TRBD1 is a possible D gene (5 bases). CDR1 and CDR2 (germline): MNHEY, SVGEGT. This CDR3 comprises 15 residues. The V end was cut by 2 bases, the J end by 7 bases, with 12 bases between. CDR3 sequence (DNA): TGTGCCAGCAGTTACCGGACATCTCTCAATTCACCCCTCCACTTT. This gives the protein CASSYRTSLNSPLHF.

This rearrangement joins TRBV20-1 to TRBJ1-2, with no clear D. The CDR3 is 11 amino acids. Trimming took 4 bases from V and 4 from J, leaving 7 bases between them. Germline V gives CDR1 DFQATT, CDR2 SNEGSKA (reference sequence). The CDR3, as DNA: TGCAGTGCTACGTCGGCCTATGGCTACACCTTC. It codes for CSATSAYGYTF.

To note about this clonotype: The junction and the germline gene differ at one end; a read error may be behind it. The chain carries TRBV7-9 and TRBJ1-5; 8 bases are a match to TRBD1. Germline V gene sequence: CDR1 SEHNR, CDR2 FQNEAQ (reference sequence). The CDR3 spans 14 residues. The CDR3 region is CAGSQTGGGQPQHF. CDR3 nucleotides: TGTGCCGGCAGCCAAACAGGGGGTGGACAGCCCCAGCATTTT.

The CDR3 reads CASSIRGQGQETQYF. CDR3 nucleotides: TGTGCCAGTAGTATACGGGGACAGGGACAAGAGACCCAGTACTTC. The V gene is TRBV19, the J gene TRBJ2-5; 9 bases fit TRBD1. Germline lookup yields CDR1 LNHDA and CDR2 SQIVND (reference sequence). The CDR3 extends over 15 amino acids. The junction had 3 bases not matched to a gene; V was cut back by 2 bases and J by 2 bases.

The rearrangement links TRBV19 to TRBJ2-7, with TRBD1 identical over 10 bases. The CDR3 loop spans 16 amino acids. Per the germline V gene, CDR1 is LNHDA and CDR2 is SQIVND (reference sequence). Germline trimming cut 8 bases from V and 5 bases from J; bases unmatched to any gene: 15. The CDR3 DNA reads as TGTGCCAGTGGCAACCTGGGACAGGGGAACCCCAACGAGCAGTACTTC. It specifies CASGNLGQGNPNEQYF.

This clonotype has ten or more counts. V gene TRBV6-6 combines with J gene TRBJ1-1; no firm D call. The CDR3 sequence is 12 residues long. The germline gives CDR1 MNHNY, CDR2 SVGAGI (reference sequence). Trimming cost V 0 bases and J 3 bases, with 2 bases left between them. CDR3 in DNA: TGTGCCAGCAGTTACTCCCACACTGAAGCTTTCTTT. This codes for CASSYSHTEAFF.

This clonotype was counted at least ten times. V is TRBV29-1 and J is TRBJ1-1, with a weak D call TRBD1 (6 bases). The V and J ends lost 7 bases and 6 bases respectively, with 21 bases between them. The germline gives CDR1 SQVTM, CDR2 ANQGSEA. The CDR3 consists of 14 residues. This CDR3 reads CSALEGVFSPEAFF. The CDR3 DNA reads TGCAGCGCCCTCGAGGGGGTATTTTCCCCTGAAGCTTTCTTT.

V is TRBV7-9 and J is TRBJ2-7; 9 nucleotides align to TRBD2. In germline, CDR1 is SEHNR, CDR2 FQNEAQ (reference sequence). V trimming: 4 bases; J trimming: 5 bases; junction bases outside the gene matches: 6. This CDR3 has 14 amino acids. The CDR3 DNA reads TGTGCCAGCAGCTCTCCTGGGACTAGCAACGAGCAGTACTTC. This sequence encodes CASSSPGTSNEQYF.

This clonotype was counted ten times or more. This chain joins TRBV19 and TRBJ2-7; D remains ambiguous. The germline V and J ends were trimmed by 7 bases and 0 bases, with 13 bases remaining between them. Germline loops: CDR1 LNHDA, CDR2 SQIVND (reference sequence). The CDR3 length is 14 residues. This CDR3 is CASTQTGSSYEQYF. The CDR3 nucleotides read TGTGCCAGTACCCAGACTGGAAGCTCCTACGAGCAGTACTTC.

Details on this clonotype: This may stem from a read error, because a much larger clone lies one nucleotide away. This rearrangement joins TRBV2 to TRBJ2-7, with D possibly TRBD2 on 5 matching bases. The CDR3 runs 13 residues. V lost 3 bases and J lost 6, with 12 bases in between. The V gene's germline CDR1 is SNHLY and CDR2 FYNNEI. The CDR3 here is CASSEDPAGEQYF. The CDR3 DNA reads TGTGCCAGCAGTGAGGACCCCGCGGGCGAGCAGTACTTC.

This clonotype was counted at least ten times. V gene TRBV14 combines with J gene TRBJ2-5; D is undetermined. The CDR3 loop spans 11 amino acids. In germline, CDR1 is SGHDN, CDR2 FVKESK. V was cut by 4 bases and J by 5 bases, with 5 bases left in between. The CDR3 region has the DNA TGTGCCAGCAGCCGGCGGGAGACCCAGTACTTC. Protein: CASSRRETQYF.